This T cell receptor beta chain derives from a study of shared clonotypes between healthy human individuals (dated by TCRdb to about 2020). Regarding the complete study: A couple of women and three men aged 18 to 49 years were included in the cohort. Different laboratories and diverse techniques were used to prepare libraries and sequence TCR repertoires, to increase sequencing depth and limit assay-specific biases. For each donor, three plates each were used for CD4 naive and CD4 memory, two plates were used for CD8 naive, and one plate was used for CD8 memory. To estimate repertoire size and how much clonotypes are shared between individuals, the study performed deep sequencing of blood TCR repertoires from roughly five healthy adults. Between about 0.94 and 10 billion PBMCs per donor were obtained by leukapheresis.

CDR1 and CDR2, per the germline V gene (reference sequence), are LNHDA and SQIVND. The junction shows trimming of 3 bases on V and 0 bases on J, plus 14 bases between the germline ends. The CDR3, from cysteine to phenylalanine, totals 16 residues. Here the CDR3 DNA is all that survives: 48 bases in frame from base 1. Donors were healthy HIV-negative adults with no recently reported acute infections or vaccinations. Every donor was a Caucasian adult residing in Nashville, Tennessee, USA. CD4+ T cells were enriched by magnetic negative selection; naive cells were then positively selected on CD45RA, and the negative fraction formed the memory subset. Blood was obtained by leukapheresis, after which PBMCs were separated by Ficoll-Histopaque density gradient centrifugation and cryopreserved in liquid nitrogen vapor phase. Analytical flow cytometry was used to check the purity and quantity of each magnetically sorted T cell population. Genomic DNA was isolated from each sorted fraction and quantified by UV absorbance on a Nanodrop 2000c.

TCR CDR3 regions were amplified from genomic DNA by multiplex PCR using the deep immunoSEQ assay. Extracted genomic DNA from each cell subset was spread evenly across all wells of several immunoSEQ 96-well plates, with each plate serving as a replicate. For sorted subsets, each replicate PCR was loaded with about 200 ng genomic DNA, equivalent to 25,000 to 35,000 T cell genomes. Purified libraries were quantified with a Qubit 3.0 fluorometer, sized on a Bioanalyzer 2100, and re-quantified with the KAPA Library Quantification kit. Every immunoSEQ 96-well plate was sequenced on a separate single-read 150-cycle Illumina NextSeq 550 flow cell. The paper's processing steps were these. The immunoSEQ output contained only junctional sequences without quality scores, so filtering could not match that applied to full-length reads. To assign V/J genes and CDR3, sequences were annotated using PyIR, a Python wrapper for IgBLAST v1.9, with IMGT germline references. Reads with weak V/J assignments (E-value above 1e-6), missing CDR3, stop codons, out-of-frame junctions, or ambiguous translated residues were removed. A V3J clonotype was defined by an identical inferred V gene, J gene, and CDR3 amino acid sequence. The percentage overlap between two repertoires was calculated by dividing the number of shared unique clonotypes by the size of the smaller repertoire. Richness of each repertoire was evaluated using RTK rarefaction, the Chao1 estimator, and Recon v2.1 estimates of unobserved clonotypes. OLGA was used to compute generation probabilities for all TCRbeta clonotypes that the gDNA method yielded from a handful of donors. TCRdb carries this immuneACCESS record with in-frame sequences only. Its versions omit some clonotypes, under half of them owing to an unresolved V gene in the studies checked, with the rest unexplained. V, J and clone size are those of that table, while D and trimming were read from the DNA. Here the sample has 2 million to 2.5 million clones; approximately 93% occur a single time. The top ten clones comprise more than 0.35% of the sample.

Remarks on this clone: Its antigen has not been determined. The sample holds no much larger clone one base away, and base qualities are not on file.

Here is what the overall study found, with its caveats: Sampling was restricted to blood, and TCR repertoires in tissue are likely to differ from TCR repertoires in blood. Rarefaction of sorted-subset datasets indicated incomplete sequencing despite the large sequencing depth. The genetic and exposure-history diversity represented was limited by the small number of donors. Naive subsets generally had larger estimated clonotype richness than memory subsets did. Sharing across several donors was observed for approximately 5% of naive CD4, over 3% of naive CD8, about 2.5% of memory CD4, and roughly 0.4% of memory CD8 clonotypes. Pairwise subsampling indicated that sequencing depth was expected to affect the degree of clonotype sharing among donors. Clonotypes shared by all four sorted-subset donors showed higher generation probabilities than non-shared clonotypes.

This sequence originates from a man younger than 30 in good health. Some clones in this sample may be carry-over from other donors' samples. The sample was naive CD4+ T cells from PBMCs. Reading the label with the study, this specimen's cell subset or site is: CD45RA+ positively selected. The V gene is TRBV19 and the J gene is TRBJ1-2; the best D guess is TRBD1, with 5 bases matching. The DNA sequence follows: TGTGCCAGTAGTATGGGAGTAGGGGCGGCTAACTATGGCTACACCTTC. It codes for CASSMGVGAANYGYTF.